These T cell receptor beta chains were read from a single sample in a study of regulatory T cells in long-lasting Graves disease. MiXCR, applied by TCRdb to the multiplex PCR reads, yields one record per CDR3 protein. Of over 200,000 distinct CDR3 sequences detected, 15% to 20% appear once; the ten largest clones hold 13% to 15%. The same data also went into a second study, on T cells in Graves' hyperthyroidism and ophthalmopathy.

This sample comprised peripheral blood mononuclear cells (PBMCs), obtained at new diagnosis, from a patient treated with antithyroid drugs. The receptors were gathered from a woman in her twenties or thirties with Graves disease. Each CDR3 is given with its conserved first and last residue. A D gene is named only where the DNA matches it firmly. Part of the rows lack a size; the others show once, few, many or a class for expanded clones.

d_call j_call clone_size v_call cdr3_aa cdr3_nt
- TRBJ2-2 - TRBV6-4 CASSDSVKQGNGELFF TGTGCCAGCAGTGACTCAGTGAAACAGGGTAACGGGGAGCTGTTTTTT
TRBD1 TRBJ2-3 many TRBV29-1 CSARVWTGGTDTQYF TGCAGCGCTCGGGTCTGGACAGGGGGGACAGATACGCAGTATTTT
- TRBJ2-7 many TRBV18 CASSPEGFWSYEQYF TGTGCCAGCTCACCAGAGGGGTTTTGGTCCTACGAGCAGTACTTC
- TRBJ2-6 many TRBV6-1 CASSTPTTGIGANVLTF TGTGCCAGCAGTACCCCTACGACAGGTATCGGGGCCAACGTCCTGACTTTC
TRBD1 TRBJ2-1 many TRBV20-1 CSARAGTGTGNEQFF TGCAGTGCTAGAGCCGGGACAGGGACCGGGAATGAGCAGTTCTTC
- TRBJ2-3 many TRBV9 CASSPLQLYRTDTQYF TGTGCCAGCAGCCCCCTACAGTTATACAGGACAGATACGCAGTATTTT
- TRBJ1-1 many TRBV7-9 CASSLREGYEAFF TGTGCCAGCAGCCTGAGGGAAGGCTATGAAGCTTTCTTT
TRBD2 TRBJ2-1 - TRBV3-1 CASSRGGVVGNEQFF TGTGCCAGCAGCCGCGGGGGGGTAGTTGGCAATGAGCAGTTCTTC
TRBD1 TRBJ1-2 - TRBV5-1 CASSCRRTGDCGYTF TGCGCCAGCAGCTGTCGGCGTACAGGGGACTGTGGCTACACCTTC
- TRBJ2-7 once TRBV28 CASSLFASYSYEQYF TGTGCCAGCAGTCTGTTCGCCTCTTACTCCTACGAGCAGTACTTC
TRBD2 TRBJ2-1 many TRBV15 CATSTIAGTSYNEQFF TGTGCCACCAGCACTATAGCGGGGACCTCCTACAATGAGCAGTTCTTC
- TRBJ1-1 many TRBV20-1 CSGVSSHTEAFF TGCAGTGGAGTATCATCGCACACTGAAGCTTTCTTT
- TRBJ2-3 many TRBV7-2 CASSSRETDTQYF TGTGCCAGCAGCTCCAGGGAAACAGATACGCAGTATTTT
- TRBJ1-3 many TRBV5-1 CASSYSGGNTIYF TGCGCCAGCAGCTACTCAGGAGGAAACACCATATATTTT
TRBD2 TRBJ2-7 many TRBV7-2 CASSLFRGTIEQYF TGTGCCAGCAGCTTATTTCGTGGGACTATTGAGCAGTACTTC
TRBD1 TRBJ1-1 many TRBV5-1 CASSRGQGRTEAFF TGCGCCAGCAGCAGGGGACAGGGGAGGACTGAAGCTTTCTTT
TRBD1 TRBJ1-5 many TRBV12-5 CASGLVIGQGDSGNQPQHF TGTGCTAGTGGTTTGGTAATTGGGCAGGGGGATTCTGGCAATCAGCCCCAGCATTTT
- TRBJ1-2 many TRBV18 CASSRDITEGYTF TGTGCCAGCTCAAGGGACATAACGGAAGGCTACACCTTC
TRBD2 TRBJ2-3 - TRBV5-1 CASGVSGGAPMTDTQYF TGCGCCAGCGGAGTTAGCGGGGGGGCCCCGATGACAGATACGCAGTATTTT
TRBD1 TRBJ1-1 - TRBV28 CASSRGGTGSEAFF TGTGCCAGCAGCCGGGGGGGGACAGGGAGTGAAGCTTTCTTT
- TRBJ1-1 many TRBV6-1 CASSPNLLVTTTNTEAFF TGTGCCAGCAGCCCCAATCTGCTTGTGACAACGACAAACACTGAAGCTTTCTTT
- TRBJ1-1 many TRBV12-3/TRBV12-4 CASSFLRKNTEAFF TGTGCCAGCAGTTTTCTCCGAAAGAACACTGAAGCTTTCTTT
- TRBJ2-5 many TRBV4-1 CASSRFPRVQGGGQETQYF TGCGCCAGCAGCCGATTCCCCCGCGTCCAGGGTGGGGGGCAAGAGACCCAGTACTTC
TRBD1 TRBJ1-2 - TRBV13 CASSLLPNRDRLHGYTF TGTGCCAGCAGCCTCCTCCCGAACCGGGACAGGCTACATGGCTACACCTTC
TRBD1 TRBJ2-2 - TRBV7-6 CASSSGQAGTGELFF TGTGCCAGCAGCTCGGGACAGGCAGGGACCGGGGAGCTGTTTTTT
- TRBJ1-1 many TRBV5-1 CASRISGPVTEAFF TGCGCCAGCAGAATTTCCGGGCCCGTCACTGAAGCTTTCTTT
TRBD2 TRBJ2-6 few TRBV7-2 CASSLVLSSGAPRANVLTF TGTGCCAGCAGCTTAGTCTTGTCTAGCGGGGCCCCGAGGGCCAACGTCCTGACTTTC
- TRBJ2-1 many TRBV20-1 CSASYGIYPLNEQFF TGCAGTGCTAGTTACGGGATCTACCCTCTCAATGAGCAGTTCTTC
- TRBJ2-1 medium-sized TRBV2 CASLGGIGSYNEQFF TGTGCCAGCCTCGGAGGGATAGGCTCCTACAATGAGCAGTTCTTC
- TRBJ2-6 once TRBV4-1 CASSQGGFFSGANVLTF TGCGCCAGCAGTCAAGGGGGATTTTTCTCTGGGGCCAACGTCCTGACTTTC
- TRBJ2-5 many TRBV20-1 CSARLSGQETQYF TGCAGTGCTAGACTAAGCGGGCAAGAGACCCAGTACTTC
- TRBJ2-1 - TRBV5-1 CASSSLTGYRFNNEQFF TGCGCCAGCAGCTCCTTGACAGGCTACCGATTCAACAATGAGCAGTTCTTC
TRBD1 TRBJ1-6 few TRBV14 CASSPDRERSPLHF TGTGCCAGCAGCCCAGACAGGGAGCGATCACCCCTCCACTTT
TRBD1 TRBJ2-2 - TRBV7-8 CASSLIRRGRTGELFF TGTGCCAGCAGCTTAATTCGCAGGGGGCGGACCGGGGAGCTGTTTTTT
- TRBJ2-5 many TRBV20-1 CSARRVETQYF TGCAGTGCTAGACGGGTGGAGACCCAGTACTTC
- TRBJ1-5 many TRBV20-1 CSARPGQSEQPQHF TGCAGTGCCAGACCCGGACAGAGTGAACAGCCCCAGCATTTT
- TRBJ2-7 few TRBV6-5 CASSYSLTGKDYEQYF TGTGCCAGCAGTTACAGCCTGACGGGAAAGGATTACGAGCAGTACTTC
- TRBJ2-3 many TRBV20-1 CSPRGLTDTQYF TGCAGCCCCAGGGGCCTCACAGATACGCAGTATTTT
TRBD1 TRBJ1-1 many TRBV19 CASSLQGAGEAFF TGTGCCAGTAGTTTACAGGGGGCGGGTGAAGCTTTCTTT
TRBD1 TRBJ1-1 many TRBV6-1 CASSEPDRSVNTEAFF TGTGCCAGCAGTGAACCGGACAGGTCGGTGAACACTGAAGCTTTCTTT
- TRBJ2-1 many TRBV11-3 CASSRGPSWNEQFF TGTGCCAGCAGCCGGGGACCTAGTTGGAATGAGCAGTTCTTC
- TRBJ2-1 - TRBV6-1 CASTFYNEQFF TGTGCCAGCACTTTTTACAATGAGCAGTTCTTC
- TRBJ2-4 many TRBV5-6 CASSPLVGGKNIQYF TGTGCCAGCAGCCCTCTCGTTGGGGGCAAAAACATTCAGTACTTC
- TRBJ1-6 few TRBV10-3 CAISKVDSPLHF TGTGCCATCAGTAAGGTCGATTCACCCCTCCACTTT
- TRBJ1-1 many TRBV29-1 CSVDNMNTEAFF TGCAGCGTTGACAACATGAACACTGAAGCTTTCTTT